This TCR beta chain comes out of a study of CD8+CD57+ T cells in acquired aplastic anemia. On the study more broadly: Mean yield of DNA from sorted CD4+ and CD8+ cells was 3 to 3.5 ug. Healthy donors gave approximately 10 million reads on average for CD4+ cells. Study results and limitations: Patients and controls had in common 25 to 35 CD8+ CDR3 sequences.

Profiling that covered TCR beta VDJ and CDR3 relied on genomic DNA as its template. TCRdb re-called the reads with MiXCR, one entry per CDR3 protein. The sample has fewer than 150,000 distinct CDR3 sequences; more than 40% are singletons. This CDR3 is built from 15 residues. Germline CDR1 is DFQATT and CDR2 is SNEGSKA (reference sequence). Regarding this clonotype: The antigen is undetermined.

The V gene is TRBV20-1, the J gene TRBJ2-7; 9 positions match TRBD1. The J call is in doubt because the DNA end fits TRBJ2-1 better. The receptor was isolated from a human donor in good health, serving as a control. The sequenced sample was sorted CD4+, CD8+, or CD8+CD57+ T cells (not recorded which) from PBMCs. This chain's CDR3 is CSAREGQGLAYEQFF. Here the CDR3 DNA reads TGCAGTGCTAGAGAGGGACAGGGTCTAGCCTATGAGCAGTTCTTC.